Included here is one T cell receptor beta chain sequence, with context. At least ten counts were recorded for this clonotype. Its antigen has not been determined. No much larger clone exists at a distance of one base, and base qualities are not known. The data were obtained in a study of neurological immune-mediated disorders (dated by TCRdb to between 2018 and 2021). Regarding the complete study: The study compared peripheral blood TCR-beta repertoires of HTLV-I-associated myelopathy (HAM/TSP) patients, multiple sclerosis patients and healthy controls using UMI-based sequencing. The approximately 99 TCR-beta libraries included longitudinal samples, technical triplicates and paired sorted CD4+ and CD8+ T-cell subsets alongside PBMC samples. The cohort comprised 68 subjects: 15 or so HAM/TSP patients, around 34 multiple sclerosis patients and around 20 healthy controls.

Taken from cysteine to phenylalanine, the CDR3 has 15 residues. Left in the record is the CDR3 DNA by itself, 45 bases read in frame from the first base. Trimming leaves V shorter by 5 bases and J shorter by 3 bases, with the junction holding 8 bases beyond the gene matches. Unsorted PBMC libraries were generated from 2 million PBMCs stored in RNAlater at -80 °C until RNA extraction. Peripheral blood underwent Ficoll-Hypaque density gradient centrifugation to isolate PBMCs, which were then cryopreserved in liquid nitrogen. On the study overall, not on this receptor specifically: The highest TCR clonal expansion was observed in HAM/TSP patients, whereas the lowest was observed in MS patients, even when compared with healthy controls. No identical CDR3 amino acid sequences were shared among expanded clones across subjects, suggesting private TCR-beta repertoires in all groups.

cDNA synthesis used template-switch 5'RACE with a primer carrying a 10-nucleotide random unique molecular identifier tagging each TCR transcript. Every sequencing run covered 15-18 subjects and yielded more than 170 million TCR-beta sequences. The RNeasy kit was used for extraction of total RNA. TCR-beta VDJ regions were amplified with primers for the TCR constant region and the 5'RACE anchor, using the KAPA Real-time Library Amplification kit. A first PCR added sample indexes and Illumina adaptors, after which a second PCR increased the library yield. After Ampure bead purification, the TCR product of roughly 650 bp was size-selected on a 2% E-gel SizeSelection system. Before pooling, library quality was checked on a Bioanalyzer, concentration was measured with Qubit, and libraries were quantified with the Kapa Library Quantification kit. An Illumina HiSeq 2500 was used to sequence the libraries paired-end at 2 x 150 bp. To increase sequence diversity, roughly 24-32% phiX was spiked into each library pool. Regarding the original processing steps: Quality-filtered reads were processed with the UMI-based MiGEC pipeline, which removed over 85% of raw TCR sequences during error correction. VDJ genes were aligned to IMGT germline references, and clonotypes were defined by unique CDR3 amino acid sequence plus V-J genes. Clonal expansion, Shannon diversity, and CDR3 relatedness (CalcPairwiseDistances, ClusterSamples) were evaluated with VDJtools, and phylogenetic trees were built with CLCbio workbench. Clones with at least 8 unique UMIs were defined as expanded, with this threshold being based on coefficient-of-variation modelling across technical triplicates. TCRdb's own reprocessing of the public reads used fastp at Q25 and MiXCR and kept productive beta chains. Each CDR3 protein gets just one entry, which takes the most common genes and DNA from the rows behind it. Clone size and V and J calls follow TCRdb, not the original study. The sample table lists approximately 50,000 distinct CDR3 sequences, about a tenth of them with a count of one. Roughly 5.2% of the sample lies in the top ten.

This clonotype was obtained from a man in his 70s with HTLV-1-associated myelopathy (HAM/TSP). The chain is encoded by TRBV12-3 or TRBV12-4 joined to TRBJ1-2; TRBD1 matches 8 bases in the middle. The sample taken for sequencing was PBMCs. DNA sequence: TGTGCCAGCAGTGACAGGGGCATATGGGACTATGGCTACACCTTC. It translates as CASSDRGIWDYGYTF.